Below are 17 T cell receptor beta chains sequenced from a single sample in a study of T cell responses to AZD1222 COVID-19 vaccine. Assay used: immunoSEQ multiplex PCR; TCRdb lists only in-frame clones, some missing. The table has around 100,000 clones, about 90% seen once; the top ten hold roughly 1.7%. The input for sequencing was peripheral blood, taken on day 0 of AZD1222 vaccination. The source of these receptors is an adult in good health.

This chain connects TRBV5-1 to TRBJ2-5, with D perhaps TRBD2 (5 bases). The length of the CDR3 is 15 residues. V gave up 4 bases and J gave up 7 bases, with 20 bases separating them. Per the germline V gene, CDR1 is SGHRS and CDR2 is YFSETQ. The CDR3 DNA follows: TGCGCCAGCAGCCTTGAATTTACTAGTGAGGGGACCCAGTACTTC. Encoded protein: CASSLEFTSEGTQYF.

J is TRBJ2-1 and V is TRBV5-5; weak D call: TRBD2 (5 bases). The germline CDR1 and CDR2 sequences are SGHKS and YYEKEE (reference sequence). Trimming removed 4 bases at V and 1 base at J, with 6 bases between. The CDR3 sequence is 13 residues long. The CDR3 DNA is TGTGCCAGCAGCCGAGGGTCCTACAATGAGCAGTTCTTC. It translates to CASSRGSYNEQFF.

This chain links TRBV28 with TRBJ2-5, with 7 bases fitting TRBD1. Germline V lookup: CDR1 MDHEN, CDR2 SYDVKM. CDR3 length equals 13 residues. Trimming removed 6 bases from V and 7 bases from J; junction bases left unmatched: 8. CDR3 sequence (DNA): TGTGCCAGCAGCTACAGGGGTCAGGGGACCCAGTACTTC. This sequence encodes CASSYRGQGTQYF.

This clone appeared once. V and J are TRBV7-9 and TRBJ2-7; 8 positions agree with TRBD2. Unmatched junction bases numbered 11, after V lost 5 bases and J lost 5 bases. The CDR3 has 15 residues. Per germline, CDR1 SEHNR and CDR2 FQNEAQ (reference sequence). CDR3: CASSPMSGSSNEQYF. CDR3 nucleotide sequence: TGTGCCAGCAGCCCCATGAGCGGGAGCTCTAACGAGCAGTACTTC.

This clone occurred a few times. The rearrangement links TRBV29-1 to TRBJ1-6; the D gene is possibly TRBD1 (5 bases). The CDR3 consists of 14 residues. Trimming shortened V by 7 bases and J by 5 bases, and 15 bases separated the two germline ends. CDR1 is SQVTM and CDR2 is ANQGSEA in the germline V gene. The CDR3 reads CSASTEIDNSPLHF. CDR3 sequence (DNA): TGCAGCGCATCGACAGAGATCGATAATTCACCCCTCCACTTT.

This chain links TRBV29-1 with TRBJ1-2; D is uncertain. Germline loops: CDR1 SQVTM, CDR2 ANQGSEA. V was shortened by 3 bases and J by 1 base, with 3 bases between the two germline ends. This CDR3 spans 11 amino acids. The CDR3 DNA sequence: TGCAGCGTTGACCTTAACTATGGCTACACCTTC. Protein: CSVDLNYGYTF.

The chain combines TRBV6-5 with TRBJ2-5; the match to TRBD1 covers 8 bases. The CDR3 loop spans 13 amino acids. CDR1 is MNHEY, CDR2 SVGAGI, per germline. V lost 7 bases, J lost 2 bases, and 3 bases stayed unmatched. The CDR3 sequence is CASTGQVQETQYF. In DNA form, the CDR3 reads TGTGCCAGCACGGGACAGGTACAAGAGACCCAGTACTTC.

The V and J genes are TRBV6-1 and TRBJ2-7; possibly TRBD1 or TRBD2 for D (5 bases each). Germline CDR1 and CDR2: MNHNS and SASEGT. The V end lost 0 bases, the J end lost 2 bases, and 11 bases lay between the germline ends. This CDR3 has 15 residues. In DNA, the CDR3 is TGTGCCAGCAGTGAAGCGATCGGGGCCACCTACGAGCAGTACTTC. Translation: CASSEAIGATYEQYF.

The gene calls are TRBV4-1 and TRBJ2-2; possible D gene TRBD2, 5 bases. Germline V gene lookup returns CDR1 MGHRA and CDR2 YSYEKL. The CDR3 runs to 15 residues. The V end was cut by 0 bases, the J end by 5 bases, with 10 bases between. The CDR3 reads CASSQDGRGTGELFF. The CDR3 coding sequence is TGCGCCAGCAGCCAAGATGGCCGGGGTACCGGGGAGCTGTTTTTT.

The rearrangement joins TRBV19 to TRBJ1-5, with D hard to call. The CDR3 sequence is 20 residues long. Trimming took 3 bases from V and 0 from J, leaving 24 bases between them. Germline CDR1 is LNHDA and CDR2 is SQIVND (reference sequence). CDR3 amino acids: CASSMRSFGYTEYSNQPQHF. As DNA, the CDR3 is TGTGCCAGTAGTATGCGGTCCTTTGGATACACCGAGTATAGCAATCAGCCCCAGCATTTT. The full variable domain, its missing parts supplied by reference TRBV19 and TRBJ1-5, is DGGITQSPKYLFRKEGQNVTLSCEQNLNHDAMYWYRQDPGQGLRLIYYSQIVNDFQKGDIAEGYSVSREKKESFPLTVTSAQKNPTAFYLCASSMRSFGYTEYSNQPQHFGDGTRLSIL.

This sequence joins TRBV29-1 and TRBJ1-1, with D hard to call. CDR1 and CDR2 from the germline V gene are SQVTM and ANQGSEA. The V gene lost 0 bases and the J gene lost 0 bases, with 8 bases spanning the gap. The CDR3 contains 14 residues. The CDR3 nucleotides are TGCAGCGTTGAAGACCTGACGGTGAACACTGAAGCTTTCTTT. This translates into CSVEDLTVNTEAFF.

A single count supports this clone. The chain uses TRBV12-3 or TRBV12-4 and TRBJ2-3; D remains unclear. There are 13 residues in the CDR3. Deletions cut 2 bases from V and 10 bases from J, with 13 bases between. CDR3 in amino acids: CASSLMPQESQYF. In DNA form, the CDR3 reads TGTGCCAGCAGTTTAATGCCTCAAGAGTCGCAGTATTTT.

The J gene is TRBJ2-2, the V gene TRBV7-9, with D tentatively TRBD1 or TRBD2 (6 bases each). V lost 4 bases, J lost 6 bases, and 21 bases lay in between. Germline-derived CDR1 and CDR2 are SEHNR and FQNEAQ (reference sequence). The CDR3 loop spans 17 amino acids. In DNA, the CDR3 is TGTGCCAGCAGCTCGGCGAGTAGGGGGGCGGTCTCCGGGGAGCTGTTTTTT. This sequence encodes CASSSASRGAVSGELFF.

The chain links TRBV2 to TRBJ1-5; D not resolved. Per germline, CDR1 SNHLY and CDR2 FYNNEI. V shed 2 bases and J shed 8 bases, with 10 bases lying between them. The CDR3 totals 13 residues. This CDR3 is CASSERESKPQHF. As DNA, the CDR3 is TGTGCCAGCAGTGAAAGGGAGAGTAAGCCCCAGCATTTT.

The CDR3 nucleotides are TGTGCCAGCCATGAGTGGCAGGGGGCAGTCAATGAGCAGTTCTTC. Its translation: CASHEWQGAVNEQFF. J is TRBJ2-1 and V is TRBV2, with 8 bases lining up with TRBD1. The CDR3 has 15 amino acids. Germline CDR1 reads SNHLY; CDR2 reads FYNNEI. V lost 8 bases to trimming and J lost 6 bases; unmatched junction nucleotides: 12.

The CDR3 nucleotides are TGCGCCAGCAGCTTGGATTACGAGCAGTACTTC. Amino acids: CASSLDYEQYF. The chain uses TRBV5-1 and TRBJ2-7; D uncertain. V lost 0 bases and J 4 bases, leaving 2 bases between the germline ends. The CDR3 extends over 11 amino acids. CDR1 is SGHRS and CDR2 is YFSETQ in the germline V gene.

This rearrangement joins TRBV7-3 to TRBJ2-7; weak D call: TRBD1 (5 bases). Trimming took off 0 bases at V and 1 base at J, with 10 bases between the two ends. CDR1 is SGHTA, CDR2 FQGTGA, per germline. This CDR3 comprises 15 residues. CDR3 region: CASSLTLGESYEQYF. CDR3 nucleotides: TGTGCCAGCAGCTTAACGTTAGGGGAATCCTACGAGCAGTACTTC.